The sequence of this T cell receptor (beta chain) was determined in a study of T-cell reconstitution after alpha-beta-depleted transplantation in children. The authors prepared the TCRbeta library with unique molecular identifiers. MiXCR, applied by TCRdb to the PCR reads, yields one record per CDR3 protein. Of about 980,000 distinct CDR3 sequences in the sample, less than 30% are singletons; the top ten hold 28%. General study results and limits: After transplant, high TCRbeta diversity at day 60 in some patients arose from surviving recipient T cells and thymic progenitors. Expanded graft clones numbering several hundred reportedly gave rise to alpha-beta T cells about two months after transplant. At one year after transplant, newly produced T cells mostly accounted for T-cell counts and diversity.

Trimming removed 6 bases at V and 1 base at J, with 9 bases between. CDR3 size: 12 residues. Germline V gene sequence: CDR1 DFQATT, CDR2 SNEGSKA (reference sequence). This clonotype turned up a few times. What it binds is not known. The sample in question was PBMCs, mostly from graft donor cells, obtained 360 days after TCRalphabeta/CD19-depleted stem cell transplant. This receptor was identified in a boy younger than two who had a stem cell transplant for SCID, so the T cells may come from the graft donor. The chain carries TRBV20-1 and TRBJ1-1, with D unresolved. The CDR3 region is CSALGSNTEAFF. The CDR3 DNA reads TGCAGTGCCCTGGGTTCGAACACTGAAGCTTTCTTT.